Listed here are 29 T cell receptor beta chains from one sample, sequenced in a study of beta chain features in type 1 diabetes. These TCRs are of unknown antigen specificity. Study results and caveats: Shorter TCRB CDR3s, moderately but significantly so, were found in Type 1 diabetes patients in all four CD4+ subsets.

Every isolated RNA sample was fully reverse transcribed, so sequencing captured expressed TCRB transcripts. Repertoires were generated with immunoSEQ multiplex PCR, while TCRdb's copy carries only in-frame clones and drops some. Here the sample spans 600,000 to 700,000 clones, 12% being singletons. Specimen: naive CD4+ T cells from blood. The receptors were sampled from a man aged 30-40 years with type 1 diabetes.

This clone was counted a few times. J is TRBJ2-3 and V is TRBV7-2, with a weak D call TRBD2 (6 bases). Looked up from germline, CDR1 is SGHTA and CDR2 is FQGNSA. Trimming took 5 bases from V and 0 from J, leaving 15 bases between them. This CDR3 region has 16 residues. CDR3 coding DNA: TGTGCCAGCAGCCCCCACGCGGGGCCCAGCACAGATACGCAGTATTTT. Encoded protein: CASSPHAGPSTDTQYF.

Comments on this clone: The conserved final phenylalanine or tryptophan is absent from the CDR3, which likely points to a read error. The DNA is left out, because the CDR3 cannot be placed on it with certainty; the CDR3 is given as TCRdb lists it. V and J are TRBV5-1 and TRBJ2-2; TRBD1, the D gene given by the table, was not confirmed from the DNA. The CDR3 numbers 15 amino acids, ends counted. The germline CDR1 and CDR2 sequences are SGHRS and YFSETQ. The chain's CDR3 is CASSLVQGATGELFL.

This clone was observed a few times. The chain links TRBV11-3 to TRBJ2-5; TRBD1 aligns across 12 bases. The CDR3 contains 15 residues. CDR1 is SGHNT, CDR2 YENEEA, per germline. The ends lost 5 bases at V and 3 bases at J; junction bases unmatched: 4. This CDR3 reads CASSHGTGGEETQYF. The CDR3 bases are TGTGCCAGCAGCCACGGGACAGGGGGCGAAGAGACCCAGTACTTC. Variable domain in full (rest from reference TRBV11-3 and TRBJ2-5): EAGVVQSPRYKIIEKKQPVAFWCNPISGHNTLYWYLQNLGQGPELLIRYENEEAVDDSQLPKDRFSAERLKGVDSTLKIQPAELGDSAVYLCASSHGTGGEETQYFGPGTRLLVL.

This clone was counted a few times. The V and J genes are TRBV7-3 and TRBJ1-5; D gene ambiguous. Germline CDR1 SGHTA, CDR2 FQGTGA. V was clipped by 5 bases and J by 0 bases, with 5 bases between them. This CDR3 comprises 13 residues. CDR3 bases: TGTGCCAGCAGCACAGATAGCAATCAGCCCCAGCATTTT. Its protein is CASSTDSNQPQHF.

This clone appeared a few times. The CDR3 sequence is CASSLVGLNQPQHF. The DNA for the CDR3 is TGTGCCAGCAGCTTGGTGGGCCTAAATCAGCCCCAGCATTTT. The chain joins TRBV5-6 to TRBJ1-5; D is uncertain. The V end was cut by 0 bases, the J end by 4 bases, with 8 bases between. The CDR3 totals 14 residues. Germline V CDR1 and CDR2: SGHDT, YYEEEE.

This clone was detected a few times. The rearrangement joins TRBV14 to TRBJ1-1, with TRBD1 matching over 9 bases. The V gene end was trimmed by 3 bases and the J gene end by 4 bases; junction bases not matched to a gene: 3. The CDR3 totals 14 residues. Germline loops: CDR1 SGHDN, CDR2 FVKESK. The CDR3 loop reads CASSQDRGPTEAFF. CDR3 nucleotides: TGTGCCAGCAGCCAGGACAGGGGTCCCACTGAAGCTTTCTTT.

This clone was detected only a few times. The rearrangement uses TRBV6-5 and TRBJ2-3; TRBD1 aligns across 8 bases. J gave up 11 bases and V 8 bases, and 12 bases lay outside the gene matches. This CDR3 comprises 13 residues. CDR1 is MNHEY, CDR2 SVGAGI, per germline. The DNA of the CDR3 is TGTGCCAGCGGCGCGGACAGGGAGCGTGGGCAGTATTTT. It translates to CASGADRERGQYF.

The chain carries TRBV19 and TRBJ1-2; 9 positions match TRBD1. The ends lost 7 bases at V and 3 bases at J; junction bases unmatched: 6. The CDR3 is 14 residues long. Germline lookup yields CDR1 LNHDA and CDR2 SQIVND (reference sequence). The DNA of the CDR3 is TGTGCCAGTATGCGGGACAGGGCGGACTATGGCTACACCTTC. Protein sequence: CASMRDRADYGYTF. Supplemented by reference TRBV19 and TRBJ1-2, the full variable domain reads DGGITQSPKYLFRKEGQNVTLSCEQNLNHDAMYWYRQDPGQGLRLIYYSQIVNDFQKGDIAEGYSVSREKKESFPLTVTSAQKNPTAFYLCASMRDRADYGYTFGSGTRLTVV.

This clone was observed a handful of times. The chain employs TRBV6-8 and TRBJ1-2; D remains unclear. The CDR3 spans 15 residues. Trimming took 0 bases from V and 3 from J, leaving 11 bases between them. The germline gives CDR1 MNHGY, CDR2 SAAAGT. The CDR3 DNA is TGTGCCAGCAGTTACTCGATATCAGCGTACTATGGCTACACCTTC. Translation gives CASSYSISAYYGYTF.

This clone showed up just a few times. The V gene is TRBV2, the J gene TRBJ2-2; 9 nucleotides align to TRBD1. CDR3 length equals 15 residues. Unmatched junction bases numbered 8, after V lost 5 bases and J lost 7 bases. The germline V gene has CDR1 SNHLY and CDR2 FYNNEI. The CDR3 DNA sequence: TGTGCCAGCAGTCCGGGACAGGGTCCTCTCGGGGAGCTGTTTTTT. Its translation: CASSPGQGPLGELFF.

The CDR3 here is CASSEGLTKNIQYF. The CDR3 DNA follows: TGTGCCAGCAGTGAGGGGTTAACCAAAAACATTCAGTACTTC. The chain has TRBV2 and TRBJ2-4; D not certain. In germline, CDR1 is SNHLY, CDR2 FYNNEI. V was cut by 3 bases and J by 2 bases, with 8 bases left in between. CDR3 length: 14 amino acids.

This clone was observed a handful of times. This CDR3 is CASSVSHPGNEQFF. CDR3 nucleotide sequence: TGTGCCAGCAGCGTGAGCCACCCGGGCAATGAGCAGTTCTTC. The chain combines TRBV9 with TRBJ2-1; D ambiguous. This CDR3 is built from 14 residues. V was shortened by 2 bases and J by 6 bases, with 12 bases between the two germline ends. Germline assignment: CDR1 SGDLS and CDR2 YYNGEE.

This rearrangement joins TRBV2 to TRBJ2-1; no definite D call. This CDR3 has 14 amino acids. Trimming shortened V by 2 bases and J by 2 bases, and 7 bases separated the two germline ends. In germline, CDR1 is SNHLY, CDR2 FYNNEI. This CDR3 reads CASSETDPYNEQFF. CDR3 DNA sequence: TGTGCCAGCAGTGAAACTGACCCCTACAATGAGCAGTTCTTC.

Only a few counts were recorded for this clone. V gene TRBV9 combines with J gene TRBJ1-6; D is perhaps TRBD1 (5 bases). V was trimmed by 0 bases and J by 6 bases, leaving 13 bases between them. The CDR3 consists of 16 residues. Germline CDR1 and CDR2: SGDLS and YYNGEE. DNA for the CDR3: TGTGCCAGCAGCGTAGCCGGGGCGGGGGGTAATTCACCCCTCCACTTT. This encodes CASSVAGAGGNSPLHF.

This chain links TRBV7-9 with TRBJ1-4, with D possibly TRBD1 on 6 matching bases. Between the trimmed V and J ends, which lost 4 bases and 3 bases, there was a span of 12 bases. This CDR3 spans 15 amino acids. The germline CDR1 and CDR2 sequences are SEHNR and FQNEAQ (reference sequence). Here the CDR3 reads CASSSLGQPNEKLFF. The CDR3 DNA follows: TGTGCCAGCAGCTCCTTGGGACAACCTAATGAAAAACTGTTTTTT.

This rearrangement joins TRBV7-8 to TRBJ2-3; D may be TRBD1 (6 bases). In germline, CDR1 is SGHVS, CDR2 FQNEAQ. The CDR3 has 14 amino acids. V dropped 8 bases and J dropped 5 bases, with 17 bases sitting between them. The CDR3 sequence is CASQSGAGRDTQYF. For the CDR3, the DNA is TGTGCCAGCCAATCAGGGGCGGGTCGAGATACGCAGTATTTT.

V usage is TRBV2 and J usage is TRBJ1-4; D call uncertain. The CDR3 covers 13 residues. The V gene's germline CDR1 is SNHLY and CDR2 FYNNEI. V shed 6 bases and J shed 5 bases, with 10 bases lying between them. CDR3 amino acids: CASRWRENEKLFF. CDR3 coding DNA: TGTGCCAGCAGATGGCGAGAGAATGAAAAACTGTTTTTT.

In its sample, this clone was seen a few times. The CDR3 region is CAISDVTDGYTF. CDR3 nucleotide sequence: TGTGCCATCAGTGATGTGACAGATGGCTACACCTTC. The genes are TRBV10-3 and TRBJ1-2, with TRBD1 as a possible D gene (5 bases). Trimming shortened V by 3 bases and J by 6 bases, and 8 bases separated the two germline ends. There are 12 residues in the CDR3. Germline V lookup: CDR1 ENHRY, CDR2 SYGVKD.

The sample holds a few counts of this clone. The chain couples TRBV11-2 to TRBJ2-3; no firm D call. CDR1 SGHAT and CDR2 FQNNGV come from the germline V gene. The CDR3 loop spans 12 amino acids. The V end lost 5 bases, the J end lost 2 bases, and 5 bases lay between the germline ends. CDR3 nucleotides: TGTGCCAGCAGCAAAACCACAGATACGCAGTATTTT. Its protein product is CASSKTTDTQYF.

This clone was counted between two and nine times. The V gene is TRBV18, the J gene TRBJ1-6; D not certain. Between the trimmed V and J ends, which lost 3 bases and 10 bases, there was a span of 7 bases. Germline CDR1 KGHSH, CDR2 LQKENI. This CDR3 spans 12 amino acids. CDR3 DNA sequence: TGTGCCAGCTCACCGGAAGCGTCACCCCTCCACTTT. It is translated as CASSPEASPLHF. Together with reference TRBV18 and TRBJ1-6, the CDR3 gives the full variable domain: NAGVMQNPRHLVRRRGQEARLRCSPMKGHSHVYWYRQLPEEGLKFMVYLQKENIIDESGMPKERFSAEFPKEGPSILRIQQVVRGDSAAYFCASSPEASPLHFGNGTRLTVT.

This clone was found a few times. V gene TRBV6-5 combines with J gene TRBJ2-5; D gene unclear. V lost 7 bases, J lost 9 bases, and 18 bases lay in between. CDR1 is MNHEY, CDR2 SVGAGI, per germline. CDR3 length: 13 amino acids. CDR3 sequence reads: CASISSPAGAQYF. The CDR3 DNA follows: TGTGCCAGCATCAGCAGCCCCGCTGGGGCCCAGTACTTC.

This clone was found a few times. The chain employs TRBV29-1 and TRBJ1-1; tentative D call: TRBD1 (5 bases). The germline V gene encodes CDR1 SQVTM and CDR2 ANQGSEA. Trimming stripped 6 bases from V and 2 bases from J, with 10 bases between. The CDR3 has 12 amino acids. The DNA of the CDR3 is TGCAGCGTGGATAGGACAAACACTGAAGCTTTCTTT. As protein: CSVDRTNTEAFF. The whole variable domain, filled in from reference TRBV29-1 and TRBJ1-1, reads SAVISQKPSRDICQRGTSLTIQCQVDSQVTMMFWYRQQPGQSLTLIATANQGSEATYESGFVIDKFPISRPNLTFSTLTVSNMSPEDSSIYLCSVDRTNTEAFFGQGTRLTVV.

Comments on this clone: The limits of the CDR3 on the DNA are not certain, so only TCRdb's listed CDR3 is given. The chain's CDR3 is CASSSGGRGRANYGYTF. The rearrangement joins TRBV19 to TRBJ1-2. Germline CDR1 is LNHDA and CDR2 is SQIVND (reference sequence). The CDR3 length equals 17 residues, ends included.

This clone has only a few counts. The rearrangement links TRBV10-2 to TRBJ2-1; no clear D gene. Trimming stripped 3 bases from V and 8 bases from J, with 8 bases between. The CDR3 contains 12 residues. Germline CDR1 reads WSHSY; CDR2 reads SAAADI. This chain's CDR3 is CASSDPLHEQFF. CDR3 nucleotide sequence: TGCGCCAGCAGTGACCCGCTCCATGAGCAGTTCTTC.

This chain connects TRBV5-4 to TRBJ1-1; D call uncertain. The germline V gene has CDR1 SGHNT and CDR2 YYREEE (reference sequence). The CDR3 is 15 residues long. The germline V and J ends were trimmed by 0 bases and 2 bases, with 11 bases remaining between them. CDR3 nucleotide sequence: TGTGCCAGCAGCTTGGCGACAAGGATTAACACTGAAGCTTTCTTT. This translates into CASSLATRINTEAFF. Combining the CDR3 with reference TRBV5-4 and TRBJ1-1 gives the whole variable domain ETGVTQSPTHLIKTRGQQVTLRCSSQSGHNTVSWYQQALGQGPQFIFQYYREEENGRGNFPPRFSGLQFPNYSSELNVNALELDDSALYLCASSLATRINTEAFFGQGTRLTVV.

This clone showed up just a few times. Other nucleotide sequences in the sample specify the same CDR3. The chain carries TRBV18 and TRBJ2-3, with 10 nucleotides matching TRBD2. The CDR3 runs 15 residues. The ends lost 3 bases at V and 2 bases at J; junction bases unmatched: 2. Germline CDR1 is KGHSH and CDR2 is LQKENI. The CDR3 region is CASSPGLADTDTQYF. The DNA for the CDR3 is TGTGCCAGCTCACCTGGACTAGCGGACACAGATACGCAGTATTTT.

The chain is built from TRBV21-1 and TRBJ2-7; TRBD1, the D gene given by the table, was not confirmed from the DNA. TRBV21-1 is a pseudogene segment. This CDR3 is 12 amino acids long. The CDR3 nucleotides are TGTGCCAGCAGCCCGCGGGACAGGGGGGGATACTTC. Translating it yields CASSPRDRGGYF.

The CDR3, as DNA: TGTGCCAGCAGCTTTGACAGCTACAATCAGCCCCAGCATTTT. Translated: CASSFDSYNQPQHF. The chain combines TRBV7-2 with TRBJ1-5; TRBD1 might be the D (5 bases). The CDR3 has 14 residues. V shed 3 bases and J shed 3 bases, with 9 bases lying between them. Germline V gene data show CDR1 as SGHTA and CDR2 as FQGNSA.

The chain employs TRBV7-2 and TRBJ2-2, with 9 bases fitting TRBD2. V shed 7 bases, J shed 7 bases, and the junction held 7 bases outside the gene matches. Germline lookup yields CDR1 SGHTA and CDR2 FQGNSA. The CDR3 is 14 residues long. For the CDR3, the DNA is TGTGCCAGCACCTATAGCGGGGGAGTCGGGGAGCTGTTTTTT. It yields the protein CASTYSGGVGELFF.